This T cell receptor beta chain was identified during a study of CD8+ T cells in alopecia areata. Study details: Spontaneous alopecia affected the 6-12-month-old C3H/HeJ graft donors, whose skin was transplanted to approximately 6-10-week-old female C3H/HeJ mice.

Worth noting for this clone: Antigen unknown. Germline and genes: mouse. The read ends 4 residues before the CDR3 terminus; that terminus is restored from the germline J gene.

Sorting of pooled cutaneous lymph node cells used CD4, CD8alpha, NKG2D, NKG2ACE and other markers. Study outcomes and limitations: The study found higher clonality in lesional than normal scalp, especially in alopecia totalis/universalis. In patients, TCRs were shared less clearly than in mice, and HLA may possibly be involved. Scalp sample sequencing also detects resident alphabeta T cells of normal skin.

The CDR3 covers 13 residues. Per germline, CDR1 NNHDY and CDR2 SYVADS. Sequencing relied on a cDNA template that was reverse transcribed from extracted RNA. Generated by immunoSEQ multiplex PCR, the TCRdb table keeps only in-frame clones and is missing some. There are approximately 300,000 clones in the sample, none observed a single time. The receptor was derived from a C3H/HeJ mouse with alopecia areata. MHC haplotype here: H2-k. This chain joins TRBV13-3 and TRBJ2-5; 9 bases are shared with TRBD2. Sequencing input: CD4+ T cells sorted from a lymph node. CDR3 DNA (partial): TGTGCCAGCACCGGGACTGGGAAAGAC. Protein sequence: CASTGTGKD. In full, the CDR3 is CASTGTGKDTQYF.